Listed below are T cell receptor beta chains from one sample, sequenced in a study of T cell clonotyping in hematopoietic cell transplantation. Sequencing was performed with immunoSEQ multiplex PCR; in TCRdb, only in-frame clones are kept and a portion is missing. The sample shows tens of thousands of clones, 90% to 97% of them seen only once. The sequences come from peripheral blood mononuclear cells, collected before stem cell transplant. The receptors shown here come from a woman between 50 and 59 years old with acute myeloid leukemia. Some clones in this sample may be carry-over from other donors' samples. The CDR3 runs from the conserved cysteine through the conserved F or W. The order of the fields is D gene, J gene, V gene, CDR3 DNA, CDR3 protein. D genes are given only for firm matches.

D: .
J: TRBJ1-2
V: TRBV5-1
DNA: TGCGCCAGCAGCTCGGACGGAACTAACTATGGCTACACCTTC
CDR3: CASSSDGTNYGYTF

D: .
J: TRBJ2-6
V: TRBV6-6
DNA: TGTGCCAGCAGGACCACGGATCCTGGGGCCAACGTCCTGACTTTC
CDR3: CASRTTDPGANVLTF

D: .
J: TRBJ2-7
V: TRBV30
DNA: TGTGCCTGGAGTCGTGGGCCCTTTTCTAAAGACCAGTACTTC
CDR3: CAWSRGPFSKDQYF

D: .
J: TRBJ1-2
V: TRBV29-1
DNA: TGCAGCGTTGGAGAAAGGAGCACTAACTATGGCTACACCTTC
CDR3: CSVGERSTNYGYTF

D: TRBD1
J: TRBJ2-3
V: TRBV2
DNA: TGTGCCAGCAACCGACAGGGGACAGATACGCAGTATTTT
CDR3: CASNRQGTDTQYF

D: .
J: TRBJ2-3
V: TRBV29-1
DNA: TGCAGCGTTGTTGTCGCTGCGGGCACAGATACGCAGTATTTT
CDR3: CSVVVAAGTDTQYF

D: .
J: TRBJ2-3
V: TRBV19
DNA: TGTGCCAGTACTACAGGGTTGGGCACAGATACGCAGTATTTT
CDR3: CASTTGLGTDTQYF

D: .
J: TRBJ2-7
V: TRBV27
DNA: TGTGCCAGCAGCTTCGGGACACAAGGTGGTAAGCAGTACTTC
CDR3: CASSFGTQGGKQYF

D: .
J: TRBJ1-1
V: TRBV27
DNA: TGTGCCAGCAGTTTAATGGGTAGAGCTTTCTTT
CDR3: CASSLMGRAFF

D: .
J: TRBJ1-1
V: TRBV10-3
DNA: TGTGCCATCGGGGGGGGGCTTTTGGAAGCTTTCTTT
CDR3: CAIGGGLLEAFF

D: .
J: TRBJ2-6
V: TRBV13
DNA: TGTGCCAGCAGCTTCGGGGCTTTACATGGGGCCAACGTCCTGACTTTC
CDR3: CASSFGALHGANVLTF

D: .
J: TRBJ1-6
V: TRBV4-2
DNA: TGTGCCAGCAGCCAAGATCTGAGGGGTTCGAATTCACCCCTCCACTTT
CDR3: CASSQDLRGSNSPLHF

D: TRBD2
J: TRBJ2-1
V: TRBV6-4
DNA: TGTGCCAGCAGTGACTCTAGCGGGGGGGCCAATGAGCAGTTCTTC
CDR3: CASSDSSGGANEQFF